Following are 24 T cell receptor beta chains from one sample sequenced in a study of vaccination effects on CD4 cells after COVID-19. What these receptors recognize is not known. The method was immunoSEQ multiplex PCR; TCRdb's version includes in-frame clones alone and lacks a portion of them. The sample gives about 52,000 clones, approximately 79% of which show up once; approximately 6% is in the top ten. Sequencing in the ViraFEST assay came after antigen-specific CD4+ T cells had been expanded with viral peptide pools, which were used to stimulate PBMC. Cultured cells yielded isolated CD4+ T cells after 10 days. Having tested negative for nucleocapsid antibodies, the vaccine recipients showed no prior SARS-CoV-2 infection. The source was CD4+ T cells from PBMCs cultured with HCoV-OC43 spike peptides, collected before COVID-19 vaccination. Regarding subset: HCoV-OC43 spike overlapping peptide pool stimulation. These receptors all come from a human donor who received a COVID-19 vaccine.

The V gene is TRBV9, the J gene TRBJ2-5, with TRBD1 matching over 7 bases. V shed 3 bases and J 3 bases; nucleotides not matched to a gene: 5. CDR1 is SGDLS and CDR2 is YYNGEE in the germline V gene. The CDR3 sequence is 14 residues long. CDR3 DNA sequence: TGTGCCAGCAGCGCGCGAACAGGGGAAGAGACCCAGTACTTC. Translating it yields CASSARTGEETQYF.

This clone showed up just once. The chain carries TRBV12-3 or TRBV12-4 and TRBJ1-1, with no clear D. CDR3 size: 10 residues. Trimming took 2 bases from V and 12 from J, leaving 7 bases between them. The CDR3, as DNA: TGTGCCAGCAGTTTATTCAGGACTTTCTTT. This codes for CASSLFRTFF.

The genes are TRBV25-1 and TRBJ2-2; D is undetermined. Trimming stripped 2 bases from V and 3 bases from J, with 10 bases between. Germline V gene lookup returns CDR1 MGHDK and CDR2 SYGVNS. This CDR3 region has 15 residues. The CDR3: CASSERKVDTGELFF. The CDR3 DNA reads TGTGCCAGCAGTGAACGAAAGGTGGACACCGGGGAGCTGTTTTTT.

The chain links TRBV7-2 to TRBJ2-1; D not certain. Germline V lookup: CDR1 SGHTA, CDR2 FQGNSA. V shed 3 bases and J shed 4 bases, with 10 bases lying between them. The CDR3 spans 14 residues. The CDR3 coding sequence is TGTGCCAGCAGCTTCGAAAGCTCGTACAATGAGCAGTTCTTC. Its protein product is CASSFESSYNEQFF.

The chain links TRBV7-6 to TRBJ2-2; D may be TRBD1 or TRBD2 (5 bases each). V was trimmed by 4 bases and J by 0 bases, leaving 6 bases between them. This CDR3 contains 14 residues. Germline V gives CDR1 SGHVS, CDR2 FNYEAQ. The CDR3 DNA reads TGTGCCAGCAGCTGGGACCCGAACACCGGGGAGCTGTTTTTT. This gives the protein CASSWDPNTGELFF.

The J gene is TRBJ1-2, the V gene TRBV9; D ambiguous. Germline V gene lookup returns CDR1 SGDLS and CDR2 YYNGEE. Trimming took 3 bases from V and 4 from J, leaving 16 bases between them. CDR3 length equals 15 residues. CDR3 protein: CASSAMGSYSYGYTF. In DNA, the CDR3 is TGTGCCAGCAGCGCGATGGGCAGTTATTCCTATGGCTACACCTTC.

The gene calls are TRBV7-3 and TRBJ1-1; no clear D gene. CDR1 is SGHTA and CDR2 is FQGTGA in the germline V gene. Trimming cost V 1 base and J 6 bases, with 9 bases left between them. CDR3 length equals 13 residues. The CDR3 loop is CASSLNPLAEAFF. The CDR3 DNA reads as TGTGCCAGCAGCTTAAACCCCTTGGCTGAAGCTTTCTTT.

J is TRBJ1-2 and V is TRBV30; D might be TRBD1 (5 bases). Trimming removed 5 bases at V and 0 bases at J, with 13 bases between. Germline loops: CDR1 GTSNPN, CDR2 SVGIG (reference sequence). This CDR3 is built from 14 residues. The CDR3 DNA is TGTGCCTGGGCTTTAACAGGAGCTAACTATGGCTACACCTTC. Amino acid sequence: CAWALTGANYGYTF.

The chain uses TRBV6-5 and TRBJ1-3; D gene unclear. Germline CDR1 reads MNHEY; CDR2 reads SVGAGI. The CDR3 is made up of 15 amino acids. V was clipped by 8 bases and J by 0 bases, with 14 bases between them. The CDR3 DNA reads as TGTGCCAGCCGTATCTCGGCCTACTCTGGAAACACCATATATTTT. Protein sequence: CASRISAYSGNTIYF.

The V gene is TRBV28, the J gene TRBJ1-6, with 7 positions matching TRBD1. Trimming took 6 bases from V and 7 from J; bases not matched to a gene: 6. Germline V lookup: CDR1 MDHEN, CDR2 SYDVKM. The CDR3 covers 14 residues. CDR3 loop: CASSSGTANSPLHF. The CDR3 nucleotides read TGTGCCAGCAGCTCCGGGACAGCAAATTCACCCCTCCACTTT. Drawing the rest from reference TRBV28 and TRBJ1-6, the complete variable domain is DVKVTQSSRYLVKRTGEKVFLECVQDMDHENMFWYRQDPGLGLRLIYFSYDVKMKEKGDIPEGYSVSREKKERFSLILESASTNQTSMYLCASSSGTANSPLHFGNGTRLTVT.

This clone was observed a handful of times. The chain couples TRBV25-1 to TRBJ2-7, with TRBD1 matching over 7 bases. J gave up 2 bases and V 6 bases, and 7 bases lay outside the gene matches. The CDR3 has 14 residues. Germline V CDR1 and CDR2: MGHDK, SYGVNS. The CDR3 spells CASRPGQITYEQYV. In DNA form, the CDR3 reads TGTGCCAGCAGGCCGGGACAGATTACCTACGAGCAGTACGTC.

The V and J genes are TRBV12-3 or TRBV12-4 and TRBJ1-3; D call uncertain. CDR3 length: 12 residues. The germline V and J ends were trimmed by 3 bases and 3 bases, with 3 bases remaining between them. CDR3 nucleotides: TGTGCCAGCAGTTTCGTTGGAAACACCATATATTTT. Protein sequence: CASSFVGNTIYF.

This clone has more than one count but fewer than ten. The rearrangement links TRBV3-1 (or the pseudogene TRBV3-2) to TRBJ2-1; D perhaps matches TRBD2 (5 bases). Germline CDR1 reads LGHDT; CDR2 reads YNNKEL (reference sequence). V gave up 8 bases and J gave up 7 bases, with 18 bases separating them. The CDR3 consists of 14 residues. As DNA, the CDR3 is TGTGCCAGCGCACCCCTAGCAAAGGCTAATGAGCAGTTCTTC. This sequence encodes CASAPLAKANEQFF.

This clone was seen just once. V is TRBV24-1 and J is TRBJ1-1; D is ambiguous. In germline, CDR1 is KGHDR, CDR2 SFDVKD. CDR3 length: 13 amino acids. V was pared by 1 base and J by 8 bases, with 10 bases between. The CDR3 loop reads CATSDFGRTEAFF. The CDR3 DNA follows: TGTGCCACCAGTGATTTTGGCAGAACCGAAGCTTTCTTT.

This chain uses TRBV7-3 with TRBJ2-5; D might be TRBD2 (5 bases). CDR3 length: 17 amino acids. V dropped 5 bases and J dropped 5 bases, with 24 bases sitting between them. Germline V gene data show CDR1 as SGHTA and CDR2 as FQGTGA. CDR3 DNA sequence: TGTGCCAGCAGCACCAGTCGGAGTCGGGGATCGGGGGAGACCCAGTACTTC. It codes for CASSTSRSRGSGETQYF.

J is TRBJ1-3 and V is TRBV14; D uncertain. Per germline, CDR1 SGHDN and CDR2 FVKESK. The V and J ends lost 1 base and 4 bases respectively, with 11 bases between them. There are 15 residues in the CDR3. The CDR3 region has the DNA TGTGCCAGCAGCCAAGTAAGGTCTGCCGGAAACACCATATATTTT. This translates into CASSQVRSAGNTIYF.

V usage is TRBV12-3 or TRBV12-4 and J usage is TRBJ2-5; 7 nucleotides match TRBD1. The CDR3 extends over 13 amino acids. V lost 6 bases and J lost 3; bases outside the gene matches: 4. The CDR3 spells CASRWTGEETQYF. The CDR3 DNA reads as TGTGCCAGCAGGTGGACAGGAGAAGAGACCCAGTACTTC.

The table lists this clone with a few counts. The rearrangement links TRBV28 to TRBJ1-2, with unresolved D. There are 13 residues in the CDR3. Germline V gene lookup returns CDR1 MDHEN and CDR2 SYDVKM. V was clipped by 5 bases and J by 2 bases, with 9 bases between them. DNA of the CDR3: TGTGCCAGCAGTCGGACGGGCAACTATGGCTACACCTTC. It encodes CASSRTGNYGYTF.

This sequence joins TRBV5-1 and TRBJ1-4; no clear D gene. Germline-derived CDR1 and CDR2 are SGHRS and YFSETQ. Deletions cut 4 bases from V and 5 bases from J, with 15 bases between. The CDR3 is 15 residues long. The CDR3 loop is CASSPSRTSNEKLFF. The CDR3 nucleotides are TGCGCCAGCAGCCCCTCCCGGACGTCAAATGAAAAACTGTTTTTT.

The V call is TRBV10-3, the J call TRBJ2-5; 7 bases are shared with TRBD1. The germline V gene has CDR1 ENHRY and CDR2 SYGVKD. The length of the CDR3 is 13 residues. V shed 10 bases, J shed 0 bases, and the junction held 5 bases outside the gene matches. The CDR3 DNA is TGTGCCACCGGACAGGCCAACCAAGAGACCCAGTACTTC. Its translation: CATGQANQETQYF.

This clone has a single count. The chain is built from TRBV15 and TRBJ1-5; TRBD1 aligns across 7 bases. After removal of 0 bases from V and 0 bases from J, the junction contained 8 bases not matched to a gene. This CDR3 comprises 18 residues. The germline V gene has CDR1 LNHNV and CDR2 YYDKDF (reference sequence). CDR3 DNA sequence: TGTGCCACCAGCAGAGATTATACAGGGGCAAATAGCAATCAGCCCCAGCATTTT. Translating it yields CATSRDYTGANSNQPQHF. Combining the CDR3 with reference TRBV15 and TRBJ1-5 gives the whole variable domain DAMVIQNPRYQVTQFGKPVTLSCSQTLNHNVMYWYQQKSSQAPKLLFHYYDKDFNNEADTPDNFQSRRPNTSFCFLDIRSPGLGDTAMYLCATSRDYTGANSNQPQHFGDGTRLSIL.

The count of this clone is one. This chain links TRBV7-2 with TRBJ2-7; tentative D call: TRBD2 (6 bases). The CDR3 spans 18 residues. Germline CDR1 reads SGHTA; CDR2 reads FQGNSA. V was trimmed by 2 bases and J by 0 bases, leaving 20 bases between them. The CDR3, as DNA: TGTGCCAGCAGCTTACGAGGAGGGGAAGACGGAAGCTCCTACGAGCAGTACGTC. It translates to CASSLRGGEDGSSYEQYV.

V usage is TRBV18 and J usage is TRBJ1-5; perhaps TRBD1 as D (6 bases). The CDR3 has 15 residues. CDR1 is KGHSH and CDR2 is LQKENI in the germline V gene. V gave up 8 bases and J gave up 2 bases, with 16 bases separating them. CDR3 DNA: TGTGCCAGCAGCTCATCCACAGGGCGCAATCAGCCCCAGCATTTT. This gives the protein CASSSSTGRNQPQHF.

The rearrangement joins TRBV11-1 to TRBJ2-1; 8 bases agree with TRBD1. The V gene end was trimmed by 2 bases and the J gene end by 10 bases; junction bases not matched to a gene: 7. Germline V CDR1 and CDR2: SGHAT, FQDESV (reference sequence). The CDR3 sequence is 14 residues long. CDR3 sequence reads: CASSLSTGELEQFF. CDR3 sequence (DNA): TGTGCCAGCAGCTTATCGACAGGGGAACTAGAGCAGTTCTTC.